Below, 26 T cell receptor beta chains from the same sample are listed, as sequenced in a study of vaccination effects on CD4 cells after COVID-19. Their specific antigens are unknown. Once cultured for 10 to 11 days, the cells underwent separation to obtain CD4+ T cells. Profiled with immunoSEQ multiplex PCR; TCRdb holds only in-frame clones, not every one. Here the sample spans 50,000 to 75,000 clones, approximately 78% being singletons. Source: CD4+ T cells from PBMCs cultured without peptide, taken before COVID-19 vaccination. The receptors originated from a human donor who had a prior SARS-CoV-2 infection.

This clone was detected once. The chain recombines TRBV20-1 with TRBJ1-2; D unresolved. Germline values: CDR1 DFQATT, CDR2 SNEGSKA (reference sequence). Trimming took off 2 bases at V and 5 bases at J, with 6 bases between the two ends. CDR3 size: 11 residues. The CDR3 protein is CSARWVYGYTF. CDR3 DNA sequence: TGCAGTGCTAGATGGGTTTATGGCTACACCTTC.

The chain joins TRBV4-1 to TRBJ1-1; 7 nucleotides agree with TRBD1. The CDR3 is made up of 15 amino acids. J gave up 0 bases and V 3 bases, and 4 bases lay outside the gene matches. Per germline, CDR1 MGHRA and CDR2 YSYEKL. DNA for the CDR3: TGCGCCAGCAGCCATGAGGGGGCCCTGAACACTGAAGCTTTCTTT. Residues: CASSHEGALNTEAFF.

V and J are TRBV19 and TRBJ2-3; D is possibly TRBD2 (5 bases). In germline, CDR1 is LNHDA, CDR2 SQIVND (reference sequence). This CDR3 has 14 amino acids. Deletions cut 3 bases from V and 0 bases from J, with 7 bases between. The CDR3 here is CASSIGRSTDTQYF. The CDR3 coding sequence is TGTGCCAGTAGTATTGGGAGAAGCACAGATACGCAGTATTTT.

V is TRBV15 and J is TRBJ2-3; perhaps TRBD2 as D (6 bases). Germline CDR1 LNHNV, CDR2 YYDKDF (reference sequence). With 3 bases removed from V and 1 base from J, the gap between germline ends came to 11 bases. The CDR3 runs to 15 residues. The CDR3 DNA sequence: TGTGCCACCAGCAGCCCCGGGACTGGCACAGATACGCAGTATTTT. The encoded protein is CATSSPGTGTDTQYF. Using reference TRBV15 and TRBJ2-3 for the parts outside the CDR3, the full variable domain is DAMVIQNPRYQVTQFGKPVTLSCSQTLNHNVMYWYQQKSSQAPKLLFHYYDKDFNNEADTPDNFQSRRPNTSFCFLDIRSPGLGDTAMYLCATSSPGTGTDTQYFGPGTRLTVL.

The CDR3 DNA sequence: TGTGCCAGCAGCCTCGAGCTAGCGGCGGACAATGAGCAGTTCTTC. The encoded protein is CASSLELAADNEQFF. V and J are TRBV7-8 and TRBJ2-1, with 7 bases lining up with TRBD2. Looked up from germline, CDR1 is SGHVS and CDR2 is FQNEAQ. V lost 5 bases and J lost 5; bases outside the gene matches: 9. The CDR3 spans 15 residues. Looking up the rest from reference TRBV7-8 and TRBJ2-1 gives the full variable domain: GAGVSQSPRYKVAKRGQDVALRCDPISGHVSLFWYQQALGQGPEFLTYFQNEAQLDKSGLPSDRFFAERPEGSVSTLKIQRTQQEDSAVYLCASSLELAADNEQFFGPGTRLTVL.

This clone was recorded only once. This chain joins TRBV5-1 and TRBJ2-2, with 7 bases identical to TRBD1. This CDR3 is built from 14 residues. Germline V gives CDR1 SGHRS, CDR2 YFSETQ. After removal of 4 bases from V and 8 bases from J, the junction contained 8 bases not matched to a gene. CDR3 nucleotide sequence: TGCGCCAGCAGCCAGACAGGGTCGGAGGGGGAGCTGTTTTTT. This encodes CASSQTGSEGELFF.

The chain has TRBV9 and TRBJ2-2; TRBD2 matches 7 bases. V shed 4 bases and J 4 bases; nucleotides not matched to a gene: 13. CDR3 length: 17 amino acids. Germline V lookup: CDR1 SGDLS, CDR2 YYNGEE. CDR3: CASSPTPYIAGTGELFF. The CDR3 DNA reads TGTGCCAGCAGCCCCACGCCGTACATAGCGGGCACCGGGGAGCTGTTTTTT.

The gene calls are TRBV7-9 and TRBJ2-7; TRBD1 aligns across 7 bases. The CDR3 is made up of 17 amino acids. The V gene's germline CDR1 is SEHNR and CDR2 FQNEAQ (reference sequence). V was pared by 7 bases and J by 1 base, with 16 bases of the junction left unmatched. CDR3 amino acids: CASTLTQGQRESYEQYF. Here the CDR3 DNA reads TGTGCCAGCACCCTGACCCAGGGACAGCGCGAGTCCTACGAGCAGTACTTC.

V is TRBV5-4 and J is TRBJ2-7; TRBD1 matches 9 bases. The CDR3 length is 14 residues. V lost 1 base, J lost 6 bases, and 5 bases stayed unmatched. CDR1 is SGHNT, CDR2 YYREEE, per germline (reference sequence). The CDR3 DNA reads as TGTGCCAGCAGCTTGACAGGGGGCCGGCGCGAGCAGTACTTC. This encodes CASSLTGGRREQYF.

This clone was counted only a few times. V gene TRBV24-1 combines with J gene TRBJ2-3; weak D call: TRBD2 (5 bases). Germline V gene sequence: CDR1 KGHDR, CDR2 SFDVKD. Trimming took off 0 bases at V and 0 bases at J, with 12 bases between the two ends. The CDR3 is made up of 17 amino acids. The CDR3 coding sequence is TGTGCCACCAGTGATTTGCCTACTAGTCCAAGCACAGATACGCAGTATTTT. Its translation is CATSDLPTSPSTDTQYF.

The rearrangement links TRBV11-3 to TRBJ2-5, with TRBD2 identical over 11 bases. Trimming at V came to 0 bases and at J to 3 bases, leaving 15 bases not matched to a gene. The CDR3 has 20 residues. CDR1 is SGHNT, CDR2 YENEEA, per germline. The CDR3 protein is CASSLDGGTSGKGREETQYF. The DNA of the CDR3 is TGTGCCAGCAGCTTAGATGGGGGGACTAGCGGCAAAGGAAGAGAAGAGACCCAGTACTTC.

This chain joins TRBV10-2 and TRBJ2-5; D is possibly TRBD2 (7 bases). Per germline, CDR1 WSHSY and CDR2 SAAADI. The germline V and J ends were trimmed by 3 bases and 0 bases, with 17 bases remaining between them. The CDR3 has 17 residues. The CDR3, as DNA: TGCGCCAGCAGTGACCCGGGGGGCTACCGGTACCAAGAGACCCAGTACTTC. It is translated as CASSDPGGYRYQETQYF.

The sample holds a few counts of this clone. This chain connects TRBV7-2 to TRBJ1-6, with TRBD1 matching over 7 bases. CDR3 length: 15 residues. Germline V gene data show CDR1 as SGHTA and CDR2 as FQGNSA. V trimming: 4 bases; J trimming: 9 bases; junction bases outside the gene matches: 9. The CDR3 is CASSSEGAVVSPLHF. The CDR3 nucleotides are TGTGCCAGCAGCTCCGAGGGGGCGGTAGTTTCACCCCTCCACTTT.

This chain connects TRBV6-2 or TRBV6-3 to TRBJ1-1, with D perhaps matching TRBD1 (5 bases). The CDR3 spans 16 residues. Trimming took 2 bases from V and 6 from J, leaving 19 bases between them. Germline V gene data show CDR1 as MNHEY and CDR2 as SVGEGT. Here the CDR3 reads CASSYPSGGKTAEAFF. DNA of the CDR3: TGTGCCAGCAGTTACCCATCCGGGGGTAAAACGGCTGAAGCTTTCTTT.

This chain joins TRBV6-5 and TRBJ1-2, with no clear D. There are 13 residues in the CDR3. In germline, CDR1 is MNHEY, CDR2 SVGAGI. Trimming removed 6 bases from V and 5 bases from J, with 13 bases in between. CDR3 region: CASRFSGFYGYTF. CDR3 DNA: TGTGCCAGCAGGTTCTCCGGATTTTATGGCTACACCTTC.

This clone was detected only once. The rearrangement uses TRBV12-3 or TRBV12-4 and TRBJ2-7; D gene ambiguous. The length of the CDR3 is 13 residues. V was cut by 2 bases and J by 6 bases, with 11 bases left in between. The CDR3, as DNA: TGTGCCAGCAGTTTAAAGGGCGGTGGCGAGCAGTACTTC. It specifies CASSLKGGGEQYF.

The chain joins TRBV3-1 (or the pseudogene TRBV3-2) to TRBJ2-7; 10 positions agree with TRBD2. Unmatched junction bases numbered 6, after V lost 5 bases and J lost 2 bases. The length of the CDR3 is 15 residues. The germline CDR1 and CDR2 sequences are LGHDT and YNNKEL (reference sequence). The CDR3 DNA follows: TGTGCCAGCAGCTCGGCTAGCGGGGGTACCTACGAGCAGTACTTC. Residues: CASSSASGGTYEQYF.

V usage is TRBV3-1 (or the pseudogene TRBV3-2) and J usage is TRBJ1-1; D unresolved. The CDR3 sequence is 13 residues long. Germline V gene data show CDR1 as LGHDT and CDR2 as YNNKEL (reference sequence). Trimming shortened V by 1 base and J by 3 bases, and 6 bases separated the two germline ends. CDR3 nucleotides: TGTGCCAGCAGCCAAGGGGCTGACACTGAAGCTTTCTTT. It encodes CASSQGADTEAFF.

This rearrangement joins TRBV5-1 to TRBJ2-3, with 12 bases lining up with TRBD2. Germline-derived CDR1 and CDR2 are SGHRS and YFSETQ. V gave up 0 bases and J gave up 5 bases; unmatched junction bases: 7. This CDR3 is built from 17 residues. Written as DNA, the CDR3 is TGCGCCAGCAGCTTGGTAAAACTAGCGGGAGGATTAGATACGCAGTATTTT. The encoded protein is CASSLVKLAGGLDTQYF.

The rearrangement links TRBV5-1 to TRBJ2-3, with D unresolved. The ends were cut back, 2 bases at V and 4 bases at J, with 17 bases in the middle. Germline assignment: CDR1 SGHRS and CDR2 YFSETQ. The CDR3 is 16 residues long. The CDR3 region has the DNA TGCGCCAGCAGCTTAAGACCCGTCCTCGCCTCAGATACGCAGTATTTT. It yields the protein CASSLRPVLASDTQYF.

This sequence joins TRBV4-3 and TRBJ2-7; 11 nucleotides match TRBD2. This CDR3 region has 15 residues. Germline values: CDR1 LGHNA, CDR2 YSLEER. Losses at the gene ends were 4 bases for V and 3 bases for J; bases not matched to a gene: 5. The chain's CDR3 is CASSPELAGVYEQYF. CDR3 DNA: TGCGCCAGCAGCCCCGAACTAGCGGGAGTCTACGAGCAGTACTTC.

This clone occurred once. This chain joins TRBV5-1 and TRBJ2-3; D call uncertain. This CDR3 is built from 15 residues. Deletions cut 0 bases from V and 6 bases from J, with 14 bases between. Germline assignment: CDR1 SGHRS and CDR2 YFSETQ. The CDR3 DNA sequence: TGCGCCAGCAGCTTGGGTGGTCCAGACCTGGATACGCAGTATTTT. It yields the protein CASSLGGPDLDTQYF.

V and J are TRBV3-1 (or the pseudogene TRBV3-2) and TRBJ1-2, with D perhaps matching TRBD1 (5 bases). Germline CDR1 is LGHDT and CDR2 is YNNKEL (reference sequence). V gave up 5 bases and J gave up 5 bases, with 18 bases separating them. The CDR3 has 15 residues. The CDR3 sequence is CASSYLDTTLYGYTF. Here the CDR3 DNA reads TGTGCCAGCAGCTACTTGGACACAACCCTATATGGCTACACCTTC.

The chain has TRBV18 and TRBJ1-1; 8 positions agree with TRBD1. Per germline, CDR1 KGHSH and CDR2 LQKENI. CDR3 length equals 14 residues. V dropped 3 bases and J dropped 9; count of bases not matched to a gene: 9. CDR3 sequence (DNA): TGTGCCAGCTCACCCAACCTCAGGACAGGGAAAGCTTTCTTT. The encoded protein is CASSPNLRTGKAFF.

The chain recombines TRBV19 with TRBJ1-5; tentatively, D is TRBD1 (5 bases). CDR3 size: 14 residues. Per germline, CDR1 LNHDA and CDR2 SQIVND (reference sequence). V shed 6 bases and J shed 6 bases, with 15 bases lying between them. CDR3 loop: CASRETVAVQPQHF. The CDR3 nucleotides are TGTGCCAGTAGAGAGACAGTGGCTGTTCAGCCCCAGCATTTT.

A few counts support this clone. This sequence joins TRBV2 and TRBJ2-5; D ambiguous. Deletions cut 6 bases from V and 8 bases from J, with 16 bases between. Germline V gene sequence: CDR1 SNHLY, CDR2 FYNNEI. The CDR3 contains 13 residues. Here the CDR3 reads CASSRTPRGTQYF. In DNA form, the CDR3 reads TGTGCCAGCAGCCGAACACCCAGAGGAACCCAGTACTTC.